This T cell receptor beta chain is drawn from a study of blood T cell repertoires in COVID-19. In the study's own analysis: Nucleated cell counts were estimated from reference gene primer amplification. Sequenced by immunoSEQ multiplex PCR; TCRdb stores in-frame clones only, minus some. V and J calls and clone size come straight from that table; D and trimming were deduced from the DNA. Of about 140,000 clones in the sample, 75% to 90% are singletons; the top ten hold roughly 4.8%. Trimming took 0 bases from V and 3 from J, leaving 13 bases between them. This CDR3 comprises 15 residues. Germline-derived CDR1 and CDR2 are GTSNPN and SVGIG (reference sequence).

The chain is built from TRBV30 and TRBJ2-3, with a weak D call TRBD2 (6 bases). The sequencing input was peripheral blood. The origin of this receptor is a human donor in a cohort sampled during active COVID-19. CDR3 sequence (DNA): TGTGCCTGGAGTGTGGGAGGAGTTGGTACAGATACGCAGTATTTT. It is translated as CAWSVGGVGTDTQYF.